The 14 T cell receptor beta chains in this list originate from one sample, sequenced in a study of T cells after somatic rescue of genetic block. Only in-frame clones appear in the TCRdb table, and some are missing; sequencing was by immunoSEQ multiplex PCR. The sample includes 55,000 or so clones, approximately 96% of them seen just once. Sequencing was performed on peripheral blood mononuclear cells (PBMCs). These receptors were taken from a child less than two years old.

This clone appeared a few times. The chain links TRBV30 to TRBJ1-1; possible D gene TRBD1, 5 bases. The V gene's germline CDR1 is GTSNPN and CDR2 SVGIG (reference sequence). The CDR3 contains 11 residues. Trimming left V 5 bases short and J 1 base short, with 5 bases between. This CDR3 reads CAWGQNTEAFF. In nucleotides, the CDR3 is TGTGCCTGGGGACAGAACACTGAAGCTTTCTTT.

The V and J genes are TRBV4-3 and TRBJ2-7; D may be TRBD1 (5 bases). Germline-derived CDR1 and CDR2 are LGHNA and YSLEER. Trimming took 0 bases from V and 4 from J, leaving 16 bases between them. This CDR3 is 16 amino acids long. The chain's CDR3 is CASSQDRAGIEYEQYF. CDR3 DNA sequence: TGCGCCAGCAGCCAAGATCGGGCAGGGATTGAGTACGAGCAGTACTTC.

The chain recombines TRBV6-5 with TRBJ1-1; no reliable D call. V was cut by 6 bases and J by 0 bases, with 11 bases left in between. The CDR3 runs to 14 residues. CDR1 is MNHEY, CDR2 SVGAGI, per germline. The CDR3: CASRGDGLNTEAFF. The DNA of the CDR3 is TGTGCCAGCAGGGGAGACGGATTGAACACTGAAGCTTTCTTT.

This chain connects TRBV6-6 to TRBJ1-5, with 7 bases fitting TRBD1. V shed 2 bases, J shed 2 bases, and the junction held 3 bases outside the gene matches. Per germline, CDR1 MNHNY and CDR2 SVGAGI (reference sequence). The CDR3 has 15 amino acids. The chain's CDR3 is CASSYLGQGNQPQHF. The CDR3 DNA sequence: TGTGCCAGCAGTTACCTCGGACAGGGCAATCAGCCCCAGCATTTT.

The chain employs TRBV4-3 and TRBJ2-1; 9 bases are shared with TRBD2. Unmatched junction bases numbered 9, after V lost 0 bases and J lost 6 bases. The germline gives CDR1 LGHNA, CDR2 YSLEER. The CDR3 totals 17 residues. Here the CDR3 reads CASSQERDAGGINEQFF. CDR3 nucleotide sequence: TGCGCCAGCAGCCAAGAGCGAGATGCGGGAGGGATCAATGAGCAGTTCTTC.

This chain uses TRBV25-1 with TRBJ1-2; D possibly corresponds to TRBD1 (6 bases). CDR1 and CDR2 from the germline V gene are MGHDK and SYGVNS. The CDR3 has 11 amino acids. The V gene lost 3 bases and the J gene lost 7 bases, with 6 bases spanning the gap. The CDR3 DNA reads TGTGCCAGCAGTGAGGGGGCTGGCTACACCTTC. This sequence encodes CASSEGAGYTF.

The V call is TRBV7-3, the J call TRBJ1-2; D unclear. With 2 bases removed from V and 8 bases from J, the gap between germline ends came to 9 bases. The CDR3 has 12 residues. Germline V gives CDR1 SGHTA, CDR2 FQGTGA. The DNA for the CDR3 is TGTGCCAGCAGCTTAGGAAGGGAAGGCTACACCTTC. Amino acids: CASSLGREGYTF.

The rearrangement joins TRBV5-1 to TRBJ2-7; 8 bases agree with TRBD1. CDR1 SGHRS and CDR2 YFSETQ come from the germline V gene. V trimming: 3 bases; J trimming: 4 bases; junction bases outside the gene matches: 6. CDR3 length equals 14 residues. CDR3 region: CASSYTGGTYEQYF. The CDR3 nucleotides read TGCGCCAGCAGCTACACAGGGGGAACGTACGAGCAGTACTTC.

For the CDR3, the DNA is TGTGCCAGCAGCCCCCGGGACAGGGGGACTGAAGCTTTCTTT. Translating it yields CASSPRDRGTEAFF. V and J are TRBV9 and TRBJ1-1, with TRBD1 matching over 11 bases. In germline, CDR1 is SGDLS, CDR2 YYNGEE. The CDR3 covers 14 residues. Trimming removed 4 bases from V and 5 bases from J; junction bases left unmatched: 4.

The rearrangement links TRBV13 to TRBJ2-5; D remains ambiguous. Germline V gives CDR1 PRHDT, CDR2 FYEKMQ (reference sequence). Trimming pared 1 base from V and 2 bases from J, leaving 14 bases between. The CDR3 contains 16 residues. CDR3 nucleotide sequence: TGTGCCAGCAGCTTAGCTCCCTCCCGTGAGCAAGAGACCCAGTACTTC. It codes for CASSLAPSREQETQYF.

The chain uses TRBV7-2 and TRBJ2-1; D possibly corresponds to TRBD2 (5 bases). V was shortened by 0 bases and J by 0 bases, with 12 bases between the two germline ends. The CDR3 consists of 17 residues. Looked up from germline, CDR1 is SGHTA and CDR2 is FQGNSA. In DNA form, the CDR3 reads TGTGCCAGCAGCTTAGCGCTAGCACCTAGCTCCTACAATGAGCAGTTCTTC. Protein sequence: CASSLALAPSSYNEQFF.

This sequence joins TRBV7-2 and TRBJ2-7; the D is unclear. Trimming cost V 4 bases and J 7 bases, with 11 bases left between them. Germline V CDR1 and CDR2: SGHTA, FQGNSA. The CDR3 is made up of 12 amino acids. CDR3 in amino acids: CASSSGFGEQYF. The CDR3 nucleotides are TGTGCCAGCAGCTCGGGCTTTGGGGAGCAGTACTTC.

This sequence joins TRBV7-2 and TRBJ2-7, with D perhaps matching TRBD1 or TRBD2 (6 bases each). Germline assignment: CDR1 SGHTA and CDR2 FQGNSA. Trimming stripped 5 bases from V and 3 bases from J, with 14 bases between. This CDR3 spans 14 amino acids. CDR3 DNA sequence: TGTGCCAGCAGCCTCGTGGAGGGGGGCTACGAGCAGTACTTC. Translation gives CASSLVEGGYEQYF.

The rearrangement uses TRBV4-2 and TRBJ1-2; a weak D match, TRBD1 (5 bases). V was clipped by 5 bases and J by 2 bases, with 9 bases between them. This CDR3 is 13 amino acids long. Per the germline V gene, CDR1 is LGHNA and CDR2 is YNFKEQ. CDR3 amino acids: CASSLGQNYGYTF. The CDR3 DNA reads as TGTGCCAGCAGCTTAGGACAAAACTATGGCTACACCTTC.